This is a list of T cell receptor beta chains from one sample in a study of blood T cell repertoires in COVID-19. TCRdb's copy holds only in-frame clones and misses some; the assay was immunoSEQ multiplex PCR. The repertoire consists of roughly 300,000 clones, with about nine tenths occurring once and the leading ten covering around 2.2%. The material sequenced was peripheral blood. Source of these receptors: a woman in her twenties or thirties with COVID-19, enrolled during active disease. The conserved cysteine and the conserved F or W are not part of the CDR3 here. Fields, in order: clone size, V gene, CDR3 protein. Clone size is not always given. Where it is, it says once, few, many or a class for expanded clones.

-	TRBV28	ASSLRGFDQPQH
-	TRBV4-1	ASSQVGEGEQY
-	TRBV18	ASSPPNEVDTEAF
-	TRBV19	ASSFAGSYEQY
-	TRBV5-4	ASSSPDRASGEAF
-	TRBV10-3	AISEGTGGLPDTQY
-	TRBV7-2	ASSLTSGNSDTQY
many	TRBV5-6	ASSLLRLGKETQY
-	TRBV5-1	ATTNRGTNTGELF
-	TRBV2	ASRVTGGSSYEQY
-	TRBV2	ASLQGYNQPQH
-	TRBV12-3/TRBV12-4	ASRQANYGYT
-	TRBV28	ASSLTSDSTDTQY
-	TRBV18	ASSLQGADQPQH
-	TRBV6-6	ASSYQGDYGYT
-	TRBV3-1/TRBV3-2	ASSQGSGSNQPQH
-	TRBV6-2/TRBV6-3	ASSPGLAGVSYNEQF
-	TRBV5-4	ASSLGGSRAYEQY
-	TRBV5-1	ASSLNGENIQY
-	TRBV21-1	ASISGVRRNTGELF
-	TRBV7-2	ASSNNEQF
-	TRBV30	AWEPGGAQGREKLF
-	TRBV27	ASSLYASGREGDTQY
-	TRBV5-1	ASTPDRGRNNEQF
-	TRBV13	ASSLGPSAYEQY
few	TRBV5-8	ASANGRMGGTEAF
-	TRBV7-9	ASSFPKNSVANEQF
-	TRBV11-3	ASSPRSGSGTDTQY
-	TRBV6-5	ASSWTAPLYGYT
-	TRBV7-2	ASSPSGPVYEQY
once	TRBV3-1/TRBV3-2	ASSQEPGEGETQY
-	TRBV7-2	ASSKGGTPYEQY
once	TRBV25-1	ASSEYSSGRAHF
-	TRBV19	ATRDSFNEKLF
-	TRBV5-1	ASSFDMQGLPNTEAF
-	TRBV12-3/TRBV12-4	ASSFDWHEQF
once	TRBV5-1	ASSPQGATEAF
-	TRBV9	ASSVATSGGSWTGKGNEQF
few	TRBV2	ASRATKTEAF
-	TRBV5-1	ASSPISQGRKTQY
-	TRBV2	ASAESTGVQPQH
-	TRBV18	ASSPSTGENEKLF
-	TRBV5-5	ASSFSDSGDTQY
once	TRBV5-1	ASSWEGGQRFSYEQY
-	TRBV2	ASSEWTGVNQPQH
-	TRBV7-9	ASSLVQGAHGYT